The 15 T cell receptor beta chains below come from one sample, sequenced in a study of breast tumors, draining lymph nodes, adjacent tissues. Axillary draining lymph nodes of breast cancer patients supplied the node samples. TCRdb re-called the multiplex PCR reads through MiXCR, storing one row per CDR3 protein. The top ten clones hold 1% to 1.5% of a sample with some 100,000 distinct CDR3 sequences, 21% of them seen once. Specimen: axillary lymph node tissue. These receptors all stem from a female donor with breast cancer. Some clones in this sample may be carry-over from other donors' samples.

The rearrangement links TRBV28 to TRBJ2-5, with a possible D match to TRBD2 (6 bases). The ends were cut back, 6 bases at V and 0 bases at J, with 17 bases in the middle. CDR1 is MDHEN, CDR2 SYDVKM, per germline. CDR3 length: 16 amino acids. CDR3 coding DNA: TGTGCCAGCAGCTCGCTGGGACTTTCGTACCAAGAGACCCAGTACTTC. Translated, it gives CASSSLGLSYQETQYF. The complete variable domain, with remaining parts taken from reference TRBV28 and TRBJ2-5, reads DVKVTQSSRYLVKRTGEKVFLECVQDMDHENMFWYRQDPGLGLRLIYFSYDVKMKEKGDIPEGYSVSREKKERFSLILESASTNQTSMYLCASSSLGLSYQETQYFGPGTRLLVL.

This clonotype appeared many times. The chain couples TRBV9 to TRBJ2-2, with D possibly TRBD2 on 5 matching bases. Germline CDR1 SGDLS, CDR2 YYNGEE. This CDR3 contains 14 residues. Trimming stripped 2 bases from V and 8 bases from J, with 13 bases between. The CDR3 nucleotides read TGTGCCAGCAGCGTCTTGACTATAGGAGGGGAGCTGTTTTTT. Its translation is CASSVLTIGGELFF.

As concerns this clonotype: This may arise from a read error, as a much more abundant clone is one base away. The conserved final phenylalanine or tryptophan is absent from the CDR3, which likely points to a read error. This chain uses TRBV18 with TRBJ2-7, with D perhaps given as TRBD1 or TRBD2 (5 bases each). The V gene's germline CDR1 is KGHSH and CDR2 LQKENI. The CDR3 loop spans 14 amino acids. With 3 bases removed from V and 5 bases from J, the gap between germline ends came to 14 bases. In DNA form, the CDR3 reads TGTGCCAGCTCACCTGGGGACCGTACTGACGAGCAGTACTCC. Its protein is CASSPGDRTDEQYS.

The sample holds many counts of this clonotype. This sequence joins TRBV7-9 and TRBJ2-1, with D maybe TRBD1 (5 bases). Germline V gene sequence: CDR1 SEHNR, CDR2 FQNEAQ (reference sequence). The V end lost 5 bases, the J end lost 3 bases, and 20 bases lay between the germline ends. The CDR3 has 17 amino acids. The DNA of the CDR3 is TGTGCCAGCAGCATTGGACCCAGACAGTCTATCTACAATGAGCAGTTCTTC. Its translation: CASSIGPRQSIYNEQFF.

This clonotype was seen at least ten times. The J gene is TRBJ1-3, the V gene TRBV11-2; D remains ambiguous. The germline V and J ends were trimmed by 8 bases and 4 bases, with 6 bases remaining between them. The CDR3 runs to 11 residues. Germline V gene lookup returns CDR1 SGHAT and CDR2 FQNNGV. In nucleotides, the CDR3 is TGTGCCAGCTCGCACGGAAACACCATATATTTT. This encodes CASSHGNTIYF.

This clonotype has only a few counts. A much larger clonotype is one base distant, so this may be a read error. The chain is built from TRBV7-3 and TRBJ2-3; 7 bases are a match to TRBD1. The germline CDR1 and CDR2 sequences are SGHTA and FQGTGA. Losses at the gene ends were 8 bases for V and 5 bases for J; bases not matched to a gene: 10. This CDR3 is built from 14 residues. The CDR3, as DNA: TGTGCCAGCGGCGTAACAGGGGCGGGAGATACGCAGTATTTT. Translation gives CASGVTGAGDTQYF.

In its sample, this clonotype was seen many times. V usage is TRBV19 and J usage is TRBJ2-7; no clear D gene. V lost 8 bases to trimming and J lost 2 bases, with 16 bases between them. The CDR3 length is 14 residues. The germline gives CDR1 LNHDA, CDR2 SQIVND (reference sequence). The CDR3 region is CASGPLGYPYEQYF. CDR3 bases: TGTGCCAGTGGCCCTCTAGGGTATCCCTACGAGCAGTACTTC.

This clonotype occurred many times. This chain joins TRBV10-3 and TRBJ2-5; D call uncertain. Germline assignment: CDR1 ENHRY and CDR2 SYGVKD. V was trimmed by 5 bases and J by 1 base, leaving 8 bases between them. There are 13 residues in the CDR3. The CDR3 DNA reads TGTGCCATCAGTAGCATCCCCCAAGAGACCCAGTACTTC. Its translation is CAISSIPQETQYF.

This clonotype was recorded many times. The CDR3 coding sequence is TGCAGTGCCCGCATCCGGGACAGGGACGGCTACACCTTC. It is translated as CSARIRDRDGYTF. This chain uses TRBV20-1 with TRBJ1-2, with 9 bases identical to TRBD1. The CDR3 is 13 residues long. J was trimmed by 8 bases and V by 6 bases; bases with no gene match: 10. Germline lookup yields CDR1 DFQATT and CDR2 SNEGSKA (reference sequence).

This chain connects TRBV3-1 to TRBJ2-1; 13 bases agree with TRBD2. CDR3 length: 20 amino acids. The germline gives CDR1 LGHDT, CDR2 YNNKEL (reference sequence). Trimming cost V 4 bases and J 8 bases; bases outside gene matches: 20. In DNA, the CDR3 is TGTGCCAGCAGCCTCAGGGGGGCACTAGCGGGAGGGCTTCTTGCGGATGAGCAGTTCTTC. Encoded protein: CASSLRGALAGGLLADEQFF.

Ten or more counts support this clonotype. The chain links TRBV29-1 to TRBJ2-1; tentative D call: TRBD2 (5 bases). The CDR3 runs 15 residues. CDR1 and CDR2 (germline): SQVTM, ANQGSEA. V lost 4 bases and J 3 bases, leaving 16 bases between the germline ends. The chain's CDR3 is CSVVRGRVVYNEQFF. CDR3 nucleotide sequence: TGCAGCGTTGTGAGAGGGCGGGTGGTCTACAATGAGCAGTTCTTC.

In its sample, this clonotype was seen a few times. The genes are TRBV10-3 and TRBJ2-1; 11 bases fit TRBD1. V was clipped by 7 bases and J by 6 bases; unmatched bases: 5. There are 14 residues in the CDR3. Germline values: CDR1 ENHRY, CDR2 SYGVKD. CDR3 in amino acids: CAIKRDRGCNEQFF. The CDR3 region has the DNA TGTGCCATCAAGCGGGACAGGGGGTGCAATGAGCAGTTCTTC.

This clonotype was counted only a few times. Being one base from a much bigger clone, this may be a read error. This CDR3 is CSVGDPVVIHPQRTFCSYEQYF. Here the CDR3 DNA reads TGCAGCGTTGGAGATCCGGTTGTTATTCATCCGCAACGGACTTTCTGCTCCTACGAGCAGTACTTC. The chain employs TRBV29-1 and TRBJ2-7, with D tentatively TRBD2 (5 bases). V shed 4 bases and J shed 0 bases, with 37 bases lying between them. CDR3 size: 22 residues. From germline, CDR1 is SQVTM and CDR2 ANQGSEA.

This clonotype was seen repeatedly, ten times or more. The V gene is TRBV9, the J gene TRBJ1-6; TRBD1 matches at 7 bases. Germline lookup yields CDR1 SGDLS and CDR2 YYNGEE. With V trimmed by 4 bases and J by 10 bases, 8 bases remained unmatched. This CDR3 is built from 14 residues. CDR3 sequence reads: CASSPDRFGSPLHF. CDR3 bases: TGTGCCAGCAGCCCGGACAGGTTCGGCTCACCCCTCCACTTT. The full variable domain, its missing parts supplied by reference TRBV9 and TRBJ1-6, is DSGVTQTPKHLITATGQRVTLRCSPRSGDLSVYWYQQSLDQGLQFLIQYYNGEERAKGNILERFSAQQFPDLHSELNLSSLELGDSALYFCASSPDRFGSPLHFGNGTRLTVT.

This clonotype was recorded at least ten times. V gene TRBV5-1 combines with J gene TRBJ1-3; no reliable D call. Germline V CDR1 and CDR2: SGHRS, YFSETQ. This CDR3 is built from 15 residues. V lost 4 bases, J lost 0 bases, and 11 bases lay in between. The CDR3 DNA is TGCGCCAGCAGCGAAGCAGCAAACTCTGGAAACACCATATATTTT. Translation: CASSEAANSGNTIYF.